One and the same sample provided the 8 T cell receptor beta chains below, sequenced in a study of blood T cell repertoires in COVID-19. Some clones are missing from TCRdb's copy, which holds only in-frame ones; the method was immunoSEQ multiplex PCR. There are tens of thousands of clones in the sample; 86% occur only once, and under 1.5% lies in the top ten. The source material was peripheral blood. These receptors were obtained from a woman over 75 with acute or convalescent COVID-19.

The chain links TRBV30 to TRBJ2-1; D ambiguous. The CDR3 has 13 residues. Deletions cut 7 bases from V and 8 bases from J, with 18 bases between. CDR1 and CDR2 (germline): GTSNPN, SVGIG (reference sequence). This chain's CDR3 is CASHHRVSHEQFF. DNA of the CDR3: TGTGCCTCCCACCATCGCGTGAGCCATGAGCAGTTCTTC.

CDR3 amino acids: CASGLWGAGNTIYF. CDR3 nucleotides: TGTGCCAGCGGATTGTGGGGGGCTGGAAACACCATATATTTT. The chain uses TRBV5-5 and TRBJ1-3, with D perhaps TRBD1 (5 bases). The V gene's germline CDR1 is SGHKS and CDR2 YYEKEE (reference sequence). Trimming removed 7 bases from V and 2 bases from J, with 13 bases in between. There are 14 residues in the CDR3. Supplemented by reference TRBV5-5 and TRBJ1-3, the full variable domain reads DAGVTQSPTHLIKTRGQQVTLRCSPISGHKSVSWYQQVLGQGPQFIFQYYEKEERGRGNFPDRFSARQFPNYSSELNVNALLLGDSALYLCASGLWGAGNTIYFGEGSWLTVV.

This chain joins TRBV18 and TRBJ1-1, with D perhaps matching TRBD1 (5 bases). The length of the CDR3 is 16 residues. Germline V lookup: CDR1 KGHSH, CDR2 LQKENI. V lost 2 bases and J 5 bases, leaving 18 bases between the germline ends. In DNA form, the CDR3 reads TGTGCCAGCTCACCAGAGAATTTGGCAGGGAGGACTGAAGCTTTCTTT. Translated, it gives CASSPENLAGRTEAFF.

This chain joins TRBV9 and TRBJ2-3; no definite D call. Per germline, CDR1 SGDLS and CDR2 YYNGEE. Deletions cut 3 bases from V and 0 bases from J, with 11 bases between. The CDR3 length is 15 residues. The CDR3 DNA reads TGTGCCAGCAGCGCGACTGCGGTAAGCACAGATACGCAGTATTTT. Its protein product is CASSATAVSTDTQYF.

The CDR3 DNA sequence: TGTGCCAGCAGCTTGAGGGACTACGGAGAGACCCAGTACTTC. Residues: CASSLRDYGETQYF. J is TRBJ2-5 and V is TRBV5-6; the match to TRBD2 covers 7 bases. Per germline, CDR1 SGHDT and CDR2 YYEEEE. Trimming took 1 base from V and 4 from J; bases not matched to a gene: 4. This CDR3 has 14 residues. The complete variable domain, with remaining parts taken from reference TRBV5-6 and TRBJ2-5, reads DAGVTQSPTHLIKTRGQQVTLRCSPKSGHDTVSWYQQALGQGPQFIFQYYEEEERQRGNFPDRFSGHQFPNYSSELNVNALLLGDSALYLCASSLRDYGETQYFGPGTRLLVL.

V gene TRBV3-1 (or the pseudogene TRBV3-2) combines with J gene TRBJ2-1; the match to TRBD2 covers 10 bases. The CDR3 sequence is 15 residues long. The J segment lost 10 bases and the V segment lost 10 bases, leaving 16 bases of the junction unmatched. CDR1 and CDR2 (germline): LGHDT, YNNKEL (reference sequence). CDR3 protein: CATRGRLAGHTEQFF. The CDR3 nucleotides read TGTGCCACCAGGGGACGACTAGCGGGTCATACAGAGCAGTTCTTC.

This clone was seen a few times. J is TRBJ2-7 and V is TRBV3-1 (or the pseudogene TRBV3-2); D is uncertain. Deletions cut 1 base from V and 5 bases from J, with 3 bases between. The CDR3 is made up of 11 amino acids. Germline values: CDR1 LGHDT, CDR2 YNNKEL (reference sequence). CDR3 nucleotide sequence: TGTGCCAGCAGCCAAGGAGACGAGCAGTACTTC. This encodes CASSQGDEQYF.

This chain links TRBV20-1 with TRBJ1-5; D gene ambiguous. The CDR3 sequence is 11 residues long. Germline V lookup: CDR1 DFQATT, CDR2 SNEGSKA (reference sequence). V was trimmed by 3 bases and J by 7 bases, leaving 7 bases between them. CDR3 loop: CSASREQPQHF. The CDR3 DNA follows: TGCAGTGCTAGCCGGGAACAGCCCCAGCATTTT.